This T cell receptor beta chain was captured by sequencing in a study of CD4 T cells in relation to SARS-CoV-2 and coronaviruses. This clone was seen once. Only in-frame clones appear in the TCRdb table, and some are missing; sequencing was by immunoSEQ multiplex PCR. The top ten clones hold around 0.43% of a sample with 50,000 to 70,000 clones, under 95% of them seen once. There are 15 residues in the CDR3. Germline V gene lookup returns CDR1 MGHRA and CDR2 YSYEKL. V trimming: 4 bases; J trimming: 2 bases; junction bases outside the gene matches: 6. Sample: naive CD4+ T cells from PBMCs. As for subset: naive CD4+ T cells isolated by negative enrichment. This clonotype was sampled from an adult with COVID-19. This rearrangement joins TRBV4-1 to TRBJ2-7; 9 bases match TRBD1. The CDR3 loop reads CASSPPGTGTYEQYF. The CDR3 region has the DNA TGCGCCAGCAGCCCTCCCGGGACAGGGACCTACGAGCAGTACTTC.